This T cell receptor beta chain was sequenced for a study of identical twins. MiXCR, run by TCRdb on the 5' RACE reads, gives a single entry per CDR3 protein. The data hold 1.5 million to 2 million distinct CDR3 sequences, with 25% to 35% observed a single time. This clonotype was counted a few times. This CDR3 spans 17 amino acids. Germline lookup yields CDR1 SGHTA and CDR2 FQGNSA. Trimming cost V 0 bases and J 0 bases, with 14 bases left between them. The chain carries TRBV7-2 and TRBJ1-2; D is uncertain. This TCR derives from a newborn girl in good health. Sequenced sample: cord blood. CDR3 DNA: TGTGCCAGCAGCTTAGCAGGGAATCGGTTAGCTAACTATGGCTACACCTTC. It codes for CASSLAGNRLANYGYTF.